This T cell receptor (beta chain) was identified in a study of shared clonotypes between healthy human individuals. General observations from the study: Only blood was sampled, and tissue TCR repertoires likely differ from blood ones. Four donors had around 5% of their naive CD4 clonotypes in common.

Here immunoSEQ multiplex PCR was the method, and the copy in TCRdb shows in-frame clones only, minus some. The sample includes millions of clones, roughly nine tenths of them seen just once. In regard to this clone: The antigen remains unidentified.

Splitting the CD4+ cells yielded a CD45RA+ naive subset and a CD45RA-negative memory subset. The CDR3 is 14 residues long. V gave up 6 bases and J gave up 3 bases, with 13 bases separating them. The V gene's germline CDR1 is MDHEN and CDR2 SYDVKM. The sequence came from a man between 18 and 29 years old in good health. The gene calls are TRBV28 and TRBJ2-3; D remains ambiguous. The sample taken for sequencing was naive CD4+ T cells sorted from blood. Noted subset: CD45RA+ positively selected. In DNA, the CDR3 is TGTGCCAGCAGCCCATCGGGCCGGACAGATACGCAGTATTTT. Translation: CASSPSGRTDTQYF. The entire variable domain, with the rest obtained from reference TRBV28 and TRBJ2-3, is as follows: DVKVTQSSRYLVKRTGEKVFLECVQDMDHENMFWYRQDPGLGLRLIYFSYDVKMKEKGDIPEGYSVSREKKERFSLILESASTNQTSMYLCASSPSGRTDTQYFGPGTRLTVL.